The clone carrying this T cell receptor beta chain was found many times. The CDR3 is made up of 18 amino acids. Trimming took 4 bases from V and 6 from J; bases not matched to a gene: 11. TCRdb reanalysed the RT-PCR reads using MiXCR and keeps one entry per CDR3 protein. Here the sample spans about 700,000 distinct CDR3 sequences, approximately 15% being singletons. This sample was taken from a study of response to subunit inactivated influenza vaccine. This sequence originates from a middle-aged man who received an inactivated influenza vaccine. The sequenced sample was PBMCs from blood, obtained around 14 days before vaccination. This chain joins TRBV12-3 or TRBV12-4 and TRBJ2-4, with 14 bases matching TRBD2. The CDR3 DNA reads TGTGCCAGCAGTTCCCTGGGACTAGCGGGAGTGGTGGGAAACATTCAGTACTTC. Its protein product is CASSSLGLAGVVGNIQYF.